This T cell receptor (beta chain) was captured in a study of cytomegalovirus exposure and HLA in healthy donors. General study findings and limits: TCR clusters originating in the first cohort tended to co-occur in the approximately 120 validation repertoires, according to a later analysis.

Libraries were prepared by immunoSEQ multiplex PCR; TCRdb keeps only in-frame clonotypes and omits some of them. The sample holds about 180,000 clones, 86% seen once. Notes on this clone: Its antigen is unidentified.

Trimming cost V 4 bases and J 5 bases, with 11 bases left between them. The germline gives CDR1 MRHNA, CDR2 SNTAGT. CDR3 length equals 13 residues. The receptor was derived from a man younger than 30 in good health and CMV-seropositive. V usage is TRBV6-4 and J usage is TRBJ1-1; D possibly corresponds to TRBD1 (5 bases). Specimen: PBMCs. The DNA for the CDR3 is TGTGCCAGCAGTGGCAGGGTTGGTACTGAAGCTTTCTTT. Residues: CASSGRVGTEAFF.